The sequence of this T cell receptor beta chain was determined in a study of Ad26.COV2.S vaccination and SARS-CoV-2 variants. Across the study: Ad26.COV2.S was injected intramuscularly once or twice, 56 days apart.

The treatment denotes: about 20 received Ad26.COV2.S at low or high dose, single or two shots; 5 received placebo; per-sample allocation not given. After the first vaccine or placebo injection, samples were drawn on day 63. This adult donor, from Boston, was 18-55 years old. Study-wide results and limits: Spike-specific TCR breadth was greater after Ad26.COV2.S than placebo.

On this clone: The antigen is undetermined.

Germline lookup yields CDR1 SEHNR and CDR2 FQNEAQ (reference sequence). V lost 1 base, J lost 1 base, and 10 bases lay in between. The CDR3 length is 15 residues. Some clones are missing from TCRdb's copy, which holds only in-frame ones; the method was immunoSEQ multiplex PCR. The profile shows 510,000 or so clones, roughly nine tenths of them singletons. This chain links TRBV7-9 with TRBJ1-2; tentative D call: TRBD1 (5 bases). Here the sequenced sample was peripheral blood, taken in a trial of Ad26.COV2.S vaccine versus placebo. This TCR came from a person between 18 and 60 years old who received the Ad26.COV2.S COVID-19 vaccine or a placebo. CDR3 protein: CASSLVGRDNYGYTF. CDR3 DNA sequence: TGTGCCAGCAGCTTAGTTGGCAGGGATAACTATGGCTACACCTTC.